The 9 T cell receptor beta chains given below trace back to one sample, sequenced in a study of T cell responses to AZD1222 COVID-19 vaccine. The data were produced by immunoSEQ multiplex PCR, yet TCRdb's version contains in-frame clones alone and is incomplete. The sample holds 95,000 to 110,000 clones, 90% to 95% seen once. Sequencing used peripheral blood, obtained on day 0 of AZD1222 vaccination. Receptor source: an adult in good health.

This chain joins TRBV2 and TRBJ2-1; no clear D gene. Trimming left V 2 bases short and J 5 bases short, with 7 bases between. The germline V gene has CDR1 SNHLY and CDR2 FYNNEI. The CDR3 runs to 13 residues. This CDR3 reads CASSETSNNEQFF. The DNA of the CDR3 is TGTGCCAGCAGTGAAACGTCTAACAATGAGCAGTTCTTC.

The V call is TRBV7-8, the J call TRBJ1-4; TRBD1 matches 11 bases. This CDR3 has 16 amino acids. V lost 5 bases, J lost 3 bases, and 5 bases stayed unmatched. Germline CDR1 SGHVS, CDR2 FQNEAQ. CDR3 coding DNA: TGTGCCAGCAGCCTTGGACAGGGGGCACCTAATGAAAAACTGTTTTTT. This sequence encodes CASSLGQGAPNEKLFF.

This clone was detected only once. The chain recombines TRBV3-1 (or the pseudogene TRBV3-2) with TRBJ2-3; the match to TRBD1 covers 9 bases. CDR1 LGHDT and CDR2 YNNKEL come from the germline V gene (reference sequence). The CDR3 consists of 17 residues. Trimming cost V 2 bases and J 3 bases; bases outside gene matches: 9. For the CDR3, the DNA is TGTGCCAGCAGCCAACCCGCTGACAGGGGGGGTACAGATACGCAGTATTTT. The encoded protein is CASSQPADRGGTDTQYF.

This clone was seen just once. This CDR3 is CASSLRGLAGVNEQFF. The CDR3 nucleotides are TGTGCCAGCAGCCTTAGAGGACTAGCGGGAGTCAATGAGCAGTTCTTC. This chain connects TRBV4-2 to TRBJ2-1; 13 bases match TRBD2. Germline CDR1 reads LGHNA; CDR2 reads YNFKEQ. This CDR3 comprises 16 residues. The junction had 6 bases not matched to a gene; V was cut back by 4 bases and J by 6 bases.

This clone was observed a few times. The chain is built from TRBV11-2 and TRBJ2-7; D not resolved. Germline V gives CDR1 SGHAT, CDR2 FQNNGV. This CDR3 has 13 amino acids. Between the trimmed V and J ends, which lost 1 base and 0 bases, there was a span of 4 bases. CDR3 residues: CASSLGPSYEQYF. The DNA for the CDR3 is TGTGCCAGCAGCTTAGGTCCCTCCTACGAGCAGTACTTC.

V and J are TRBV10-3 and TRBJ2-6, with D hard to call. The CDR3 covers 14 residues. The germline V and J ends were trimmed by 4 bases and 0 bases, with 4 bases remaining between them. Germline assignment: CDR1 ENHRY and CDR2 SYGVKD. CDR3 DNA sequence: TGTGCCATCAGTGGGAACTCTGGGGCCAACGTCCTGACTTTC. Translation gives CAISGNSGANVLTF.

The chain uses TRBV5-4 and TRBJ2-7; 8 nucleotides match TRBD1. The germline CDR1 and CDR2 sequences are SGHNT and YYREEE (reference sequence). The CDR3 has 17 amino acids. With 1 base clipped from V and 5 bases from J, the junction kept 14 bases outside the gene matches. This CDR3 reads CASSLSNRGRGHHEQYF. CDR3 bases: TGTGCCAGCAGCTTGTCAAATAGAGGCAGGGGGCACCACGAGCAGTACTTC.

The chain joins TRBV10-3 to TRBJ1-3; D gene unclear. Per germline, CDR1 ENHRY and CDR2 SYGVKD. V lost 6 bases, J lost 1 base, and 16 bases lay in between. CDR3 length: 16 amino acids. The CDR3 here is CAIREARDSSGNTIYF. The CDR3 nucleotides are TGTGCCATCAGGGAAGCAAGGGATTCTTCTGGAAACACCATATATTTT.

The gene calls are TRBV5-8 and TRBJ1-1; D may be TRBD1 (5 bases). V gave up 1 base and J gave up 1 base, with 14 bases separating them. Germline V gives CDR1 SGHTS, CDR2 YDEGEE. CDR3 length: 16 amino acids. The CDR3 sequence is CASSLTGTVANTEAFF. CDR3 DNA: TGTGCCAGCAGCTTGACCGGGACGGTGGCGAACACTGAAGCTTTCTTT.